The following is a T cell receptor beta chain sequence with its context. Source study methods: The authors estimated nucleated cell counts from reference gene primer amplification. The protocol was immunoSEQ multiplex PCR, while the TCRdb copy is restricted to in-frame clones and leaves out a portion. V, J and clone size were drawn from that table, and D and trimming were deduced from the DNA. The data contain around 430,000 clones, 80% to 90% of them seen just once; the ten biggest clones take up about 9.4%. This sample was included in a study of blood T cell repertoires in COVID-19. The clonotype originates from a woman in her 50s who had recovered from COVID-19. Source material: PBMCs or T cells enriched from blood (not recorded which).

The CDR3 DNA sequence: TGTGCCAGCAGGACCGGGATGAACACTGAAGCTTTCTTT. Translation: CASRTGMNTEAFF. This chain joins TRBV7-9 and TRBJ1-1; D is undetermined. The germline V gene has CDR1 SEHNR and CDR2 FQNEAQ (reference sequence). The CDR3 has 13 amino acids. The V and J ends lost 6 bases and 0 bases respectively, with 8 bases between them.